This T cell receptor (beta chain) was identified in a study of cytomegalovirus exposure and HLA in healthy donors. The assay was immunoSEQ multiplex PCR, and TCRdb's table has in-frame clones only and misses some. The sample lists 85,000 to 95,000 clones, 96% occurring once. Trimming cost V 2 bases and J 2 bases, with 12 bases left between them. Germline CDR1 LNHNV, CDR2 YYDKDF (reference sequence). The CDR3 covers 15 residues. The sequence derives from a man younger than 30 in good health and CMV-seronegative. The sequenced sample was PBMCs. The chain is built from TRBV15 and TRBJ2-5; the D gene is possibly TRBD1 (6 bases). The CDR3 nucleotides read TGTGCCACCAGCAGACCAAGGACAGATCAAGAGACCCAGTACTTC. Translated, it gives CATSRPRTDQETQYF.